This T cell receptor beta chain was captured in a study of early T cells in non-severe SARS-CoV-2 infection. For the study at large: The authors sequenced bulk RNA from unsorted whole blood, leaving chains unpaired. Study conclusions and caveats: Private and CD4 specificities were missed by VDJdb matching, which favored anti-spike CD8 responses.

This clonotype was recorded at least ten times. What it binds is unknown. V was shortened by 4 bases and J by 6 bases, with 13 bases between the two germline ends. CDR3 length: 13 residues. Germline V gene sequence: CDR1 SGHVS, CDR2 FQNEAQ. The TCR library protocol attached unique molecular identifiers to the individual cDNA molecules. One entry per CDR3 protein results from TCRdb running MiXCR on the 5' RACE reads. Of tens of thousands of distinct CDR3 sequences listed, approximately 5% are singletons. This clonotype originated in an adult who was a healthcare worker with PCR-confirmed SARS-CoV-2 infection or an uninfected control (not recorded which). The V call is TRBV7-8, the J call TRBJ2-7; no definite D call. Input material: whole blood. For the CDR3, the DNA is TGTGCCAGCAGCTCGCGTGGGGATACCGAGCAGTACTTC. Translated: CASSSRGDTEQYF. Full variable domain (rest looked up from reference TRBV7-8 and TRBJ2-7): GAGVSQSPRYKVAKRGQDVALRCDPISGHVSLFWYQQALGQGPEFLTYFQNEAQLDKSGLPSDRFFAERPEGSVSTLKIQRTQQEDSAVYLCASSSRGDTEQYFGPGTRLTVT.